These T cell receptor beta chains were read from a single sample in a study of cytomegalovirus exposure and HLA in healthy donors. Clones were sequenced by immunoSEQ multiplex PCR, and TCRdb holds only the in-frame ones, with some missing. The sample has about 130,000 clones, around 83% seen once. Source material: PBMCs. These TCRs come from a man aged 50 to 59 in good health and CMV-seronegative. Each CDR3 is given with its conserved first and last residue. Each record gives: CDR3 DNA, CDR3 protein, V gene, clone size, J gene, D gene. The D gene is left open where the match is weak. Clone size is stated in some rows and not others, as once, few, many or a class when expanded.

TGTGCCAGCAGTTACTCGCCGGGGGAGCAGTACTTC CASSYSPGEQYF TRBV6-5 once TRBJ2-7 -
TGTGCCTGGAGTAGGGGCTACACAGATACGCAGTATTTT CAWSRGYTDTQYF TRBV30 - TRBJ2-3 -
TGTGCCAGCAGTGGAGGGATCCGGGACTATCGTACGAATGAGCAGTTCTTC CASSGGIRDYRTNEQFF TRBV2 - TRBJ2-1 TRBD2
TGCGCCAGCAGCCAAGATCATTGGACTGAGAGCACTGAAGCTTTCTTT CASSQDHWTESTEAFF TRBV4-3 - TRBJ1-1 -
TGTGCCAGCAGCGCCACAGGGAACAATGAGCAGTTCTTC CASSATGNNEQFF TRBV7-9 once TRBJ2-1 -
TGTGCCAGCAGATATAGCGGGGGGGCCAGAACCTACAATGAGCAGTTCTTC CASRYSGGARTYNEQFF TRBV11-2 - TRBJ2-1 TRBD2
TGTGCCAGCAGTTTGTCGGTATCCCTCTACGAGCAGTACTTC CASSLSVSLYEQYF TRBV27 - TRBJ2-7 -
TGTGCCAGCAGAGGGTTCGGAGACAGCTTGAACACTGAAGCTTTCTTT CASRGFGDSLNTEAFF TRBV21-1 - TRBJ1-1 -
TGTGCCAGCAGTAGACAGACCGTGAACACTGAAGCTTTCTTT CASSRQTVNTEAFF TRBV2 - TRBJ1-1 -
TGCGCCAGCAGCCAGCAGGGAGGAGAAACCGGGGAGCTGTTTTTT CASSQQGGETGELFF TRBV4-1 - TRBJ2-2 -
TGTGCCAGCAGCTTACTAAACAGGGGTACTAACTATGGCTACACCTTC CASSLLNRGTNYGYTF TRBV7-8 - TRBJ1-2 TRBD1
TGCGCCAGCAGCCCCGCATCGGACAGCCAGATCTTGAACACTGAAGCTTTCTTT CASSPASDSQILNTEAFF TRBV5-1 - TRBJ1-1 -
TGTGCCTGGGCACAGGGACTAACGTTAGCCGAGCAGTACTTC CAWAQGLTLAEQYF TRBV30 - TRBJ2-7 -
TGCAGTGCAACGGACCAAGAGACCCAGTACTTC CSATDQETQYF TRBV20-1 - TRBJ2-5 -
TGTGCCAGCAGCTCGAGGCTAGCGGGATCTTACGAGCAGTACTTC CASSSRLAGSYEQYF TRBV7-9 - TRBJ2-7 TRBD2
TGCGCCAGCAGCCAAGATGGAACGGACAGGGCGTATGGCTACACCTTC CASSQDGTDRAYGYTF TRBV4-3 - TRBJ1-2 TRBD1
TGTGCCAGCACCAACTCCGGGGGGCGGGTCACCGGGGAGCTGTTTTTT CASTNSGGRVTGELFF TRBV5-4 - TRBJ2-2 -
TGCGCCAGCAGTGAGGGACTAGTCGGCGAGCAGTACTTC CASSEGLVGEQYF TRBV10-2 - TRBJ2-7 TRBD2
TGTGCCAGCAGCCCGACCGGGACTAGCGGTCACAATGAGCAGTTCTTC CASSPTGTSGHNEQFF TRBV7-9 - TRBJ2-1 TRBD2
TGCGCCAGCAGCCAAGAAGCCGCAGGGTCCTACGAGCAGTACTTC CASSQEAAGSYEQYF TRBV4-1 - TRBJ2-7 -
TGTGCCATCAGTGATGGTGTAGCGGGGGCCTACACAGATACGCAGTATTTT CAISDGVAGAYTDTQYF TRBV10-3 - TRBJ2-3 TRBD2
TGCAGTCTGAGGTGGGGAGACGGGGAGCAGTTCTTC CSLRWGDGEQFF TRBV29-1 - TRBJ2-1 -
TGTGCCAGCAGCCGGACTAGCGGGGGGGCGGACACGCGGTATTTT CASSRTSGGADTRYF TRBV5-6 - TRBJ2-3 TRBD2
TGTGCCAGCAGTCCAGACAGGATTGGCACTGAAGCTTTCTTT CASSPDRIGTEAFF TRBV2 - TRBJ1-1 -
TGTGCCAGCAGCGTAGCGGGGGGCAGGGGAGAGACCCAGTACTTC CASSVAGGRGETQYF TRBV9 - TRBJ2-5 -
TGTGCCAGCAGACGCCCTGGTGGCCGACGGGGTGACCAGTACTTC CASRRPGGRRGDQYF TRBV5-5 - TRBJ2-5 -
TGTGCCAGCAGCTTCCGGGACAACGACTATGGCTACACCTTC CASSFRDNDYGYTF TRBV11-2 - TRBJ1-2 -
TGTGCCAGCAGCTACGGGGGGATGCCCTACGAGCAGTACTTC CASSYGGMPYEQYF TRBV27 few TRBJ2-7 TRBD2
TGTGCCAGCAGCTTGGACGGGGCCTACGAGCAGTACTTC CASSLDGAYEQYF TRBV5-4 - TRBJ2-7 -
TGTGCCAGTCGGGGCGCGGGGGGCGAGCAGTTCTTC CASRGAGGEQFF TRBV7-9 - TRBJ2-1 TRBD2
TGTGCCAGCAGTCTCCCCGGCGGGGAGCTGTTTTTT CASSLPGGELFF TRBV27 - TRBJ2-2 -
TGTGCCAGCAGCCCCGGACAGGGGGGGACTGAAGCTTTCTTT CASSPGQGGTEAFF TRBV9 - TRBJ1-1 TRBD1
TGTGCCAGTAGTCGTAACAGGGGGCGAGGCAATCAGCCCCAGCATTTT CASSRNRGRGNQPQHF TRBV19 - TRBJ1-5 TRBD1
TGTGCCAGCAGCCCCACTAGCGAGCCCTACAATGAGCAGTTCTTC CASSPTSEPYNEQFF TRBV7-3 - TRBJ2-1 TRBD2
TGTGCCAGCTCACCAATTACGGGACAGGGGTTCGGGCAGTACTTC CASSPITGQGFGQYF TRBV18 - TRBJ2-7 TRBD1
TGTGCCAGCAGCTCCCGACTAGCGGGGGCAACATACGAGCAGTACTTC CASSSRLAGATYEQYF TRBV5-6 - TRBJ2-7 TRBD2
TGTGCCAGCAGGGGGGGACAGCCCACAGATACGCAGTATTTT CASRGGQPTDTQYF TRBV6-1 - TRBJ2-3 -
TGTGCCAGCAGTTTATCGTGGACAGGGCGCAACTATGGCTACACCTTC CASSLSWTGRNYGYTF TRBV27 - TRBJ1-2 TRBD1
TGTGCCAGCAGCTTACTAGGCGATCAGCCCCAGCATTTT CASSLLGDQPQHF TRBV7-9 - TRBJ1-5 -
TGCGCCAGCAGTGAGTCGGCAGGGTACCGGATTCAGCCCCAGCATTTT CASSESAGYRIQPQHF TRBV10-2 - TRBJ1-5 -
TGTGCCAGCAACTTAGGGGGGCGCAGTGGGGCCAACGTCCTGACTTTC CASNLGGRSGANVLTF TRBV7-8 - TRBJ2-6 -
TGCGCCAGCAGCCAAGAGGGCGGGGGCTTCTTAGGGGAGCAGTTCTTC CASSQEGGGFLGEQFF TRBV4-3 - TRBJ2-1 -
TGTGCCAGTAGTCTACCCGGCAGGGCTTATGGCTACACCTTC CASSLPGRAYGYTF TRBV19 - TRBJ1-2 -
TGTGCCAGTAGTATTGGTAGAAGCTCCTACGAGCAGTACTTC CASSIGRSSYEQYF TRBV19 - TRBJ2-7 -
TGTGCCAGCAGTACTACTAGGACTAGCGGGGTCGATACGCAGTATTTT CASSTTRTSGVDTQYF TRBV2 - TRBJ2-3 TRBD2
TGTGCCAGCAGCGCCGGGACAGCGAACACTGAAGCTTTCTTT CASSAGTANTEAFF TRBV9 - TRBJ1-1 TRBD1
TGCGCCAGCAGCCAAGGAATCGGGGGGGGCTACGAGCAGTACTTC CASSQGIGGGYEQYF TRBV4-3 - TRBJ2-7 TRBD2
TGTGCCTGGAGTCCGCTGGGACAGAGTAATGAAAAACTGTTTTTT CAWSPLGQSNEKLFF TRBV30 - TRBJ1-4 TRBD1
TGCGCCAGCAGCCCGGAACGGAGGAATCATGGCTACACCTTC CASSPERRNHGYTF TRBV5-1 once TRBJ1-2 -
TGTGCCAGCAGCTTAGTGGGGCAAGGGGCCAACGTCCTGACTTTC CASSLVGQGANVLTF TRBV7-8 - TRBJ2-6 -
TGCGCCAGCAGCGCGGGGACAGGGGGCTTGTCCGGGGAGCTGTTTTTT CASSAGTGGLSGELFF TRBV5-1 - TRBJ2-2 TRBD1
TGTGCCAGTGGGGACAGGGGCGACCCCTACGAGCAGTACTTC CASGDRGDPYEQYF TRBV19 - TRBJ2-7 TRBD1
TGTGCCAGCAGTCCTCAGCTAGCGGGGAGCACAGATACGCAGTATTTT CASSPQLAGSTDTQYF TRBV6-6 - TRBJ2-3 TRBD2
TGTGCTAGCAGCTTAGCGCCGGCCTACGAGCAGTACTTC CASSLAPAYEQYF TRBV7-7 - TRBJ2-7 -
TGCGCCAGCAGTGGGTTACTTGAAGCTTTCTTT CASSGLLEAFF TRBV10-2 - TRBJ1-1 -
TGTGCCAGCAGTGAAGACACAGGGCTATGGGACACCGGGGAGCTGTTTTTT CASSEDTGLWDTGELFF TRBV6-1 few TRBJ2-2 -
TGTGCCAGCACCGACAGGACAGAAAACACCATATATTTT CASTDRTENTIYF TRBV6-5 - TRBJ1-3 -